Below, 5 T cell receptor beta chains from the same sample are listed, as sequenced in a study of T cells in Graves' hyperthyroidism and ophthalmopathy. RNA transcripts served as the template for amplifying TCR beta CDR3 regions. The TCR CDR3 was amplified in a first-round RT-PCR using the HTBI primer set. TCRdb processed the multiplex PCR reads anew with MiXCR; each CDR3 protein has one entry. The table lists fewer than 700,000 distinct CDR3 sequences, about a sixth of them singletons. The sequenced material came from blood. These receptors were obtained from a young woman with Graves' hyperthyroidism.

This clonotype has a count of ten or more. This chain connects TRBV28 to TRBJ1-5; 7 nucleotides align to TRBD1. In germline, CDR1 is MDHEN, CDR2 SYDVKM. The V and J ends lost 6 bases and 3 bases, in that order; junction bases with no gene match: 8. The CDR3 has 15 residues. CDR3 sequence: CASRKDRSLNQPQHF. The CDR3 DNA follows: TGTGCCAGCAGAAAGGACAGGTCCCTCAATCAGCCCCAGCATTTT. Based on the CDR3 plus reference TRBV28 and TRBJ1-5, the full variable domain is DVKVTQSSRYLVKRTGEKVFLECVQDMDHENMFWYRQDPGLGLRLIYFSYDVKMKEKGDIPEGYSVSREKKERFSLILESASTNQTSMYLCASRKDRSLNQPQHFGDGTRLSIL.

Many counts were recorded for this clonotype. This rearrangement joins TRBV6-1 to TRBJ1-1; D is undetermined. Trimming left V 4 bases short and J 7 bases short, with 16 bases between. This CDR3 has 14 amino acids. The germline V gene has CDR1 MNHNS and CDR2 SASEGT. In DNA, the CDR3 is TGTGCCAGCAGTGCCCGACTTCTGGATGATGAAGCTTTCTTT. Protein: CASSARLLDDEAFF.

This clonotype was observed a few times. The J gene is TRBJ2-1, the V gene TRBV3-1, with 13 bases identical to TRBD2. CDR1 and CDR2 from the germline V gene are LGHDT and YNNKEL (reference sequence). V shed 4 bases, J shed 2 bases, and the junction held 5 bases outside the gene matches. The CDR3 consists of 17 residues. The CDR3 protein is CASSRGTSGTAYNEQFF. The CDR3 DNA follows: TGTGCCAGCAGCCGGGGGACTAGCGGGACCGCCTACAATGAGCAGTTCTTC.

The CDR3 DNA reads as TGTGCCAGTAGTATGGGCGGGCAGAATGAGCAGTTCTTC. Translation: CASSMGGQNEQFF. The chain has TRBV19 and TRBJ2-1, with TRBD2 as a possible D gene (5 bases). The CDR3 runs 13 residues. Trimming cost V 3 bases and J 7 bases, with 10 bases left between them. Germline values: CDR1 LNHDA, CDR2 SQIVND (reference sequence). The full variable domain, rest sourced from reference TRBV19 and TRBJ2-1, is DGGITQSPKYLFRKEGQNVTLSCEQNLNHDAMYWYRQDPGQGLRLIYYSQIVNDFQKGDIAEGYSVSREKKESFPLTVTSAQKNPTAFYLCASSMGGQNEQFFGPGTRLTVL.

The chain links TRBV27 to TRBJ2-5; D is undetermined. The CDR3 covers 14 residues. Per germline, CDR1 MNHEY and CDR2 SMNVEV (reference sequence). V lost 3 bases and J 0 bases, leaving 8 bases between the germline ends. The CDR3 here is CASSFFDYQETQYF. In nucleotides, the CDR3 is TGTGCCAGCAGTTTCTTCGACTACCAAGAGACCCAGTACTTC.